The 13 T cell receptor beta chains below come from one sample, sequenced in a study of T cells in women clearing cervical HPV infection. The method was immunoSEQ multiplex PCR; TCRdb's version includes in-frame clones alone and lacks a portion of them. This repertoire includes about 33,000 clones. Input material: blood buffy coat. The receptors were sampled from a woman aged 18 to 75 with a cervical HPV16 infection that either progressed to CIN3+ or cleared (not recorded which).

The CDR3 bases that were read are TGTGCCAGCAGCCTATCGTCCGATCCTGGAAACACC. Translating gives CASSLSSDPGNT. The CDR3 in full is CASSLSSDPGNTIYF. The rearrangement links TRBV13 to TRBJ1-3; D gene uncertain. The CDR3 end falls 3 residues outside the read, so it is completed with the germline J gene. V dropped 5 bases and J dropped 2 bases, with 13 bases sitting between them. Germline lookup yields CDR1 PRHDT and CDR2 FYEKMQ (reference sequence). The length of the CDR3 is 15 residues. Combining the CDR3 with reference TRBV13 and TRBJ1-3 gives the whole variable domain AAGVIQSPRHLIKEKRETATLKCYPIPRHDTVYWYQQGPGQDPQFLISFYEKMQSDKGSIPDRFSAQQFSDYHSELNMSSLELGDSALYFCASSLSSDPGNTIYFGEGSWLTVV.

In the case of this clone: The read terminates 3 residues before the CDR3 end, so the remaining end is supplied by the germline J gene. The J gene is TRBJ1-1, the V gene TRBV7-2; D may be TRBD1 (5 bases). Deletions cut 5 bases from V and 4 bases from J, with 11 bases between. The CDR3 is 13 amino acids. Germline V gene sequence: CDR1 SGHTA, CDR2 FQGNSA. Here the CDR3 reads CASSLQGSTEAFF. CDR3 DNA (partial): TGTGCCAGCAGCCTCCAGGGTAGCACTGAA.

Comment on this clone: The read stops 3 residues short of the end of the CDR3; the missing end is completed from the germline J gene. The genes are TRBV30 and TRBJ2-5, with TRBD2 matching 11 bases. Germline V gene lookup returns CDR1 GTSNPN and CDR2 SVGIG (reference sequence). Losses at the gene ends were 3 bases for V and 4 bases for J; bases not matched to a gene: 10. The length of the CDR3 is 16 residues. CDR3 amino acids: CAWRAGTSGIRETQYF. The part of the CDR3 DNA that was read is TGTGCCTGGAGGGCAGGGACTAGCGGCATCAGAGAGACC.

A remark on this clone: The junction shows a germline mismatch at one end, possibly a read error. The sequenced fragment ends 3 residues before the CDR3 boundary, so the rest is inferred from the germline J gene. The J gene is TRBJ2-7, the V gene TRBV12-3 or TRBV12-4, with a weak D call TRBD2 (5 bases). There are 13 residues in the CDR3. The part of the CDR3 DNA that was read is TGTGCCAGCAGGTTAGACTCCCTAGCCGAG. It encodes CASRLDSLAE. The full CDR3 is CASRLDSLAEQYF.

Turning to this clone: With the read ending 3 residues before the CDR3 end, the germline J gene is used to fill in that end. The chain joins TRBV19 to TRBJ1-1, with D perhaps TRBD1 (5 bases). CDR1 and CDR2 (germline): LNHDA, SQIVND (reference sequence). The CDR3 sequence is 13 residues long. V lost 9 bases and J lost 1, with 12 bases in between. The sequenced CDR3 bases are TGTGCCAGCAGACGGACACCGAACACTGAA. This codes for CASRRTPNTE. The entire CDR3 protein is CASRRTPNTEAFF.

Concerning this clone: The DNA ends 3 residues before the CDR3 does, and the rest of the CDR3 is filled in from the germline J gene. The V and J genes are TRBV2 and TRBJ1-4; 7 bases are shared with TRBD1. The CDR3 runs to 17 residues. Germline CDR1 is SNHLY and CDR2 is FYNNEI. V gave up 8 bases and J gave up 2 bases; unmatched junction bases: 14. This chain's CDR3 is CASLTSSGGGTNEKLFF. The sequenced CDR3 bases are TGTGCCAGCCTCACCTCCTCAGGGGGAGGGACTAATGAAAAA.

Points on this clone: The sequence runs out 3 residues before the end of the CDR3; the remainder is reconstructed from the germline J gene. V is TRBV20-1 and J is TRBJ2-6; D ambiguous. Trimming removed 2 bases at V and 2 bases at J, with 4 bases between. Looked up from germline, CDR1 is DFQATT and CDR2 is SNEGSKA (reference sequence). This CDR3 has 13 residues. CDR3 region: CSARTPGANVLTF. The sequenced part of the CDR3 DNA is TGCAGTGCTAGAACACCTGGGGCCAACGTC.

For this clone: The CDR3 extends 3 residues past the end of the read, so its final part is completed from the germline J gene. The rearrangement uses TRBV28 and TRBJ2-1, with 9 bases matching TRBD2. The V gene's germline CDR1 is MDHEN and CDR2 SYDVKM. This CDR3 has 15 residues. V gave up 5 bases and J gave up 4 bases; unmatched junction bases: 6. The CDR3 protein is CASSPPLAGYNEQFF. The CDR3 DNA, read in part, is TGTGCCAGCAGTCCCCCACTAGCGGGTTACAATGAG.

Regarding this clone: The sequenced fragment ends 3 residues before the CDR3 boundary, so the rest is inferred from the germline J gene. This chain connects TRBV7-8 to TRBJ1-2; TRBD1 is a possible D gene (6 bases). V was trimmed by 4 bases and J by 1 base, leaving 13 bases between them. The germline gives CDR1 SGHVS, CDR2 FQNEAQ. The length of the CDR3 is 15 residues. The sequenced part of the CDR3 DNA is TGTGCCAGCAGCTCCGAACAGGGCCTTAACTATGGC. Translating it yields CASSSEQGLNYG. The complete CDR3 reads CASSSEQGLNYGYTF.

The CDR3 here is CASSVTTDIFTDTQYF. Incomplete CDR3 DNA: TGTGCCAGCAGCGTGACCACCGACATTTTCACAGATACG. The chain employs TRBV9 and TRBJ2-3, with D hard to call. The read falls 3 residues short of the CDR3 end, and the missing part is taken from the germline J gene. Trimming removed 2 bases at V and 2 bases at J, with 15 bases between. Germline lookup yields CDR1 SGDLS and CDR2 YYNGEE. CDR3 size: 16 residues.

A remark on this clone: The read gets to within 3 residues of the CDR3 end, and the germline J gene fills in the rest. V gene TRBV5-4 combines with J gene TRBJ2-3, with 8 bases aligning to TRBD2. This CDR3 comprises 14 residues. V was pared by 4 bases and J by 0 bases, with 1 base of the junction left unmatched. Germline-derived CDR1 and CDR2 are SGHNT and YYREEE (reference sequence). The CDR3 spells CASSPGGSTDTQYF. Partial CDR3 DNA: TGTGCCAGCAGCCCGGGGGGGAGCACAGATACG.

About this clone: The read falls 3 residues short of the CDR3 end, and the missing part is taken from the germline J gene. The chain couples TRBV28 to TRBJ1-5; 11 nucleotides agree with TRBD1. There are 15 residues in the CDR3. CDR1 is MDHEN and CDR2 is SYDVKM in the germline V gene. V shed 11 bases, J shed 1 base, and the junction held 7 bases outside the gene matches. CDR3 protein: CAAGTGGNSNQPQHF. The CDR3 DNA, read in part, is TGTGCCGCCGGGACAGGGGGTAACAGCAATCAGCCC.

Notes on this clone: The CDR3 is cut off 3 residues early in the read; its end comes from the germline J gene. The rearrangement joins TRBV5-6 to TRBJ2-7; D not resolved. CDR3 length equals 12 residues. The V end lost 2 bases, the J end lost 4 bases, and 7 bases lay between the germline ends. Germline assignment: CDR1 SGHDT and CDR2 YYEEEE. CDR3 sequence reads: CASSFGPYEQYF. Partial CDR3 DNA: TGTGCCAGCAGCTTTGGGCCGTACGAG.